This TCR beta chain appears in the sequencing data of a study of metastatic and nonmetastatic thyroid tumors. Turning to the study itself: The study looked at repertoires side by side in blood and in tumor or nodule tissue from malignant and benign thyroid patients.

Authors' processing steps: A classifier of distant metastasis in papillary thyroid cancer was built from CDR3 differences (across clinicopathological groups). TCRdb re-clonotyped the PCR reads through MiXCR. These V and J calls originate from TCRdb's pipeline instead of the authors' own analysis. The sample has approximately 31,000 clones, roughly a fifth seen once. This clone was observed at least ten times. As yet, its antigen is unknown. No treatment had been given to any patient before thyroid surgery. The CDR3 extends over 12 amino acids. The germline V gene has CDR1 SGHDT and CDR2 YYEEEE. V lost 0 bases and J 12 bases, leaving 12 bases between the germline ends. Overall study findings and caveats: Compared with benign nodules, malignant thyroid tumors were reported to have significantly higher TCR beta diversity in both blood and tumor.

The source material was blood. The V call is TRBV5-6, the J call TRBJ1-2, with a tentative D call TRBD1 (5 bases). This receptor was taken from a female donor with papillary thyroid cancer or a benign thyroid nodule (not recorded which). Some clones in this sample may be carry-over from other donors' samples. CDR3 in amino acids: CASSLDPGIDTF. The CDR3 DNA reads TGTGCCAGCAGCTTGGACCCAGGGATAGACACCTTC.